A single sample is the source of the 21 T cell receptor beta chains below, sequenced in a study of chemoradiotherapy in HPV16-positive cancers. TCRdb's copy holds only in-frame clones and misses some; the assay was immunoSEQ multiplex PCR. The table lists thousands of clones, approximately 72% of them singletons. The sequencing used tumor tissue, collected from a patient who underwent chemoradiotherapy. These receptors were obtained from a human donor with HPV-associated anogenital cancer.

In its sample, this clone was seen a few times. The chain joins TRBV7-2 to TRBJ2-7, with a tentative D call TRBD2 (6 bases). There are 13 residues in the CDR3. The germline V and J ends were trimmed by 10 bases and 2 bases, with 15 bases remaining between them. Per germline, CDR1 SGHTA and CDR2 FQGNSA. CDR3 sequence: CATRRGGTYEQYF. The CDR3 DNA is TGTGCCACCCGGAGAGGAGGGACCTACGAGCAGTACTTC.

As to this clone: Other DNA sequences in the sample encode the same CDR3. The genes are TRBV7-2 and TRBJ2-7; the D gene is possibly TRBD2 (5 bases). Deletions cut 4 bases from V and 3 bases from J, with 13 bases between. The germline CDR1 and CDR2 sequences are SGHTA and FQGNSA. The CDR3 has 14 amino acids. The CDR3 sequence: CASSSSGGNYEQYF. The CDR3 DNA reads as TGTGCCAGCAGCTCGAGCGGTGGTAACTACGAGCAGTACTTC.

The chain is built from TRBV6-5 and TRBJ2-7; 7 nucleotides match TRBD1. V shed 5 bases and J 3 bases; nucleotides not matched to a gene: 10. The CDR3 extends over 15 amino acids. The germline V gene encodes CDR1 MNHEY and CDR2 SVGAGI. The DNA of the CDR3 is TGTGCCAGCAGTACCCCCGCGACAGGGATCTACGAGCAGTACTTC. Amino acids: CASSTPATGIYEQYF.

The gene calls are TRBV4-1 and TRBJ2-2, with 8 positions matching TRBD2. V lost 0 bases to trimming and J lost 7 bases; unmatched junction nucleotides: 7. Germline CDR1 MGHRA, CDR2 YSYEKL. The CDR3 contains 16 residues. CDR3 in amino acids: CASSQDAGGRVGELFF. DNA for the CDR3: TGCGCCAGCAGCCAAGATGCGGGGGGCCGGGTCGGGGAGCTGTTTTTT.

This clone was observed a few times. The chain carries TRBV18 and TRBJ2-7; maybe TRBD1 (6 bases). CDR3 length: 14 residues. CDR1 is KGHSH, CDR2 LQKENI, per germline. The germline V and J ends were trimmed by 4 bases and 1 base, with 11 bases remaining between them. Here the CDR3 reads CASSLARGSYEQYF. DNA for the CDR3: TGTGCCAGCTCACTAGCAAGGGGGTCCTACGAGCAGTACTTC.

CDR3 DNA: TGCGCCAGCAGCTACTCCACCGGGACAGGTCTTTCCGGGGAGCTGTTTTTT. It translates to CASSYSTGTGLSGELFF. The chain carries TRBV5-1 and TRBJ2-2, with 8 bases that match TRBD1. J lost 6 bases, V lost 3 bases, and 13 bases had no gene match. The CDR3 consists of 17 residues. CDR1 and CDR2 from the germline V gene are SGHRS and YFSETQ.

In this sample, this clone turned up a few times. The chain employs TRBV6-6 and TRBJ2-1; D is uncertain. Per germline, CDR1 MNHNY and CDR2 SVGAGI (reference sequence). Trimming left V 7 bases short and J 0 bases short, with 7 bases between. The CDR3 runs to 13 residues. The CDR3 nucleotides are TGTGCCAGCACCCCGAGCTCCTACAATGAGCAGTTCTTC. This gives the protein CASTPSSYNEQFF.

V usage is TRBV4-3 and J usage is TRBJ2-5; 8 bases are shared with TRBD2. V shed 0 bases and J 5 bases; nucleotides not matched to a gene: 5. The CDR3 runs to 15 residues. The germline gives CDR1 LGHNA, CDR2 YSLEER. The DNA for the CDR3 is TGCGCCAGCAGCCAAGATCGGGGGGGCCCTGAGACCCAGTACTTC. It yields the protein CASSQDRGGPETQYF.

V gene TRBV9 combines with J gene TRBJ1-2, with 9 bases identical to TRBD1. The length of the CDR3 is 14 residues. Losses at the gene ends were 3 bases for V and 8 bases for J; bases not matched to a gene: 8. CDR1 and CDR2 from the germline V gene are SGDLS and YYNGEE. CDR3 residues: CASSAQGAMRGYTF. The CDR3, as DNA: TGTGCCAGCAGCGCACAGGGGGCGATGAGGGGCTACACCTTC.

CDR3 sequence: CASRQGTRETQYF. DNA for the CDR3: TGTGCCAGCAGACAGGGGACACGAGAGACCCAGTACTTC. The chain joins TRBV6-1 to TRBJ2-5, with TRBD1 identical over 7 bases. The CDR3 consists of 13 residues. V trimming: 6 bases; J trimming: 4 bases; junction bases outside the gene matches: 5. CDR1 is MNHNS and CDR2 is SASEGT in the germline V gene.

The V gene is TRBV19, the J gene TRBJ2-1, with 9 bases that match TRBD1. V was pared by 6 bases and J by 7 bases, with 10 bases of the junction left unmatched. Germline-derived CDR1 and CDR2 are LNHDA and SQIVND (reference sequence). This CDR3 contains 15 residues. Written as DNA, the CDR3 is TGTGCCAGTAGGACTACAGGGGGCGCGGGAAATGAGCAGTTCTTC. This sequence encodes CASRTTGGAGNEQFF.

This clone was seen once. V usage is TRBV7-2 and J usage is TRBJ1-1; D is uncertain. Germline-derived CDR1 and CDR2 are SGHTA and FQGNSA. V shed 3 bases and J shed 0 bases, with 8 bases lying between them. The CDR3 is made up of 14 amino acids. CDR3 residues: CASSFGQLNTEAFF. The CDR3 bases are TGTGCCAGCAGCTTCGGTCAGCTGAACACTGAAGCTTTCTTT.

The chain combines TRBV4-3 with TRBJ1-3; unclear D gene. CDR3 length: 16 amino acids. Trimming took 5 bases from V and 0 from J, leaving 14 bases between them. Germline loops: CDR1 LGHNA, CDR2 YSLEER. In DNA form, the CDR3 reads TGCGCCAGCAGCTTCGACTGGGCGACCTCTGGAAACACCATATATTTT. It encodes CASSFDWATSGNTIYF.

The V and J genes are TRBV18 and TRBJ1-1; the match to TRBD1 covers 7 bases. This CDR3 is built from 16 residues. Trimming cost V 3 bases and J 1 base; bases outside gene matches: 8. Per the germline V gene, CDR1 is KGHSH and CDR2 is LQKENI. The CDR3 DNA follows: TGTGCCAGCTCACCCCGGTCGACAGGGTCGAACACTGAAGCTTTCTTT. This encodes CASSPRSTGSNTEAFF.

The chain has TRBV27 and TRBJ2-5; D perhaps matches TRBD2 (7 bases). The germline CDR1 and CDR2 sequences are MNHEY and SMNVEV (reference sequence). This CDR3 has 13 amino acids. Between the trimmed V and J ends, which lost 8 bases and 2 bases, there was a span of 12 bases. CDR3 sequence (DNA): TGTGCCAGCCGCGCGGGGGCTCAAGAGACCCAGTACTTC. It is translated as CASRAGAQETQYF.

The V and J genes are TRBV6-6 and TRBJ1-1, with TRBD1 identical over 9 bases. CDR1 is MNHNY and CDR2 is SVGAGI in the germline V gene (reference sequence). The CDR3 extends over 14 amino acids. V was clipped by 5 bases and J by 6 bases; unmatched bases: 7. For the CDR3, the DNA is TGTGCCAGCAGTACAGGGGGCGGGCGGGCTGAAGCTTTCTTT. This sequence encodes CASSTGGGRAEAFF.

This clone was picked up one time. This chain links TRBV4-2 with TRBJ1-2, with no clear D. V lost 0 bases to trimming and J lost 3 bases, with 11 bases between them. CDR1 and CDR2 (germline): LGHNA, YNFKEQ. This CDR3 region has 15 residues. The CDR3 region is CASSQELSFYYGYTF. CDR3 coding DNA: TGTGCCAGCAGCCAAGAACTCAGTTTCTACTATGGCTACACCTTC.

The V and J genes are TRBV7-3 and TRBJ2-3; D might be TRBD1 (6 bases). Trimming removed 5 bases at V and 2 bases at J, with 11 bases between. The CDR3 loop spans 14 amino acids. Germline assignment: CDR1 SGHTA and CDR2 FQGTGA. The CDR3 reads CASSGDTSTDTQYF. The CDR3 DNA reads TGTGCCAGCAGCGGGGACACGTCCACAGATACGCAGTATTTT.

CDR3 sequence reads: CAISGQGASGYTF. DNA for the CDR3: TGTGCCATCTCGGGACAGGGGGCAAGTGGCTACACCTTC. The J gene is TRBJ1-2, the V gene TRBV2, with 12 bases that match TRBD1. The CDR3 runs to 13 residues. Germline assignment: CDR1 SNHLY and CDR2 FYNNEI. J gave up 7 bases and V 10 bases, and 7 bases lay outside the gene matches.

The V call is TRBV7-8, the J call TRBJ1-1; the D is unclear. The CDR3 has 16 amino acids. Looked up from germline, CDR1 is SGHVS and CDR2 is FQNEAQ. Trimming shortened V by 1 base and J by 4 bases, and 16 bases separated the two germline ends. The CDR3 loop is CASSLEAGAFTTEAFF. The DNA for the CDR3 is TGTGCCAGCAGCTTAGAAGCGGGCGCGTTCACCACTGAAGCTTTCTTT.

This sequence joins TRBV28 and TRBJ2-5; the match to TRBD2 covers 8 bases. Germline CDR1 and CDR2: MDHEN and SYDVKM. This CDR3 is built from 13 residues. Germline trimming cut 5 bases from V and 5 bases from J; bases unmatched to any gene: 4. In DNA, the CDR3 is TGTGCCAGCAGTCGGGGGGGCCGGGAGACCCAGTACTTC. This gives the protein CASSRGGRETQYF.